These 9 T cell receptor beta chains came from one sample sequenced in a study of identifying expanded T cells in peripheral blood. The assay was immunoSEQ multiplex PCR, and TCRdb's table has in-frame clones only and misses some. The data show some 100,000 clones, around 88% seen once. Sequenced input: blood. These receptors all stem from a person aged 18 to 75 in good health.

This sequence joins TRBV29-1 and TRBJ2-1, with 9 bases identical to TRBD2. CDR1 is SQVTM and CDR2 is ANQGSEA in the germline V gene. This CDR3 has 17 residues. After removal of 4 bases from V and 9 bases from J, the junction contained 19 bases not matched to a gene. The CDR3 loop reads CSVVLAGGISLAGEQFF. CDR3 in DNA: TGCAGCGTTGTTCTGGCGGGGGGGATAAGTCTAGCTGGTGAGCAGTTCTTC.

This clone was detected once. CDR3 sequence reads: CASRQDSYGYTF. The CDR3 nucleotides are TGCGCCAGCAGGCAGGATTCCTATGGCTACACCTTC. The rearrangement links TRBV5-1 to TRBJ1-2; D not certain. The V gene's germline CDR1 is SGHRS and CDR2 YFSETQ. V shed 5 bases and J shed 4 bases, with 9 bases lying between them. The CDR3 covers 12 residues.

The genes are TRBV7-9 and TRBJ1-4; 9 positions agree with TRBD1. V gave up 5 bases and J gave up 8 bases; unmatched junction bases: 6. The germline V gene encodes CDR1 SEHNR and CDR2 FQNEAQ (reference sequence). The CDR3 runs 14 residues. The CDR3 DNA reads TGTGCCAGCAGCCCGGGACAGGGAGACGAAAAACTGTTTTTT. Protein product: CASSPGQGDEKLFF.

J is TRBJ2-7 and V is TRBV4-1, with D perhaps matching TRBD1 (6 bases). Germline CDR1 reads MGHRA; CDR2 reads YSYEKL. The CDR3 has 14 amino acids. Trimming shortened V by 4 bases and J by 0 bases, and 10 bases separated the two germline ends. The CDR3 DNA reads TGCGCCAGCAGCCGGACAGACTTCTCCTACGAGCAGTACTTC. It is translated as CASSRTDFSYEQYF.

The J gene is TRBJ1-1, the V gene TRBV5-1; D unclear. CDR1 and CDR2 from the germline V gene are SGHRS and YFSETQ. Trimming shortened V by 4 bases and J by 1 base, and 8 bases separated the two germline ends. The CDR3 contains 13 residues. DNA of the CDR3: TGCGCCAGCAGCGCGGACTCGAACACTGAAGCTTTCTTT. It codes for CASSADSNTEAFF.

The chain couples TRBV4-1 to TRBJ1-1, with TRBD1 identical over 9 bases. CDR3 size: 16 residues. The trim removed 1 base at V and 7 bases at J, leaving 10 bases unmatched. From germline, CDR1 is MGHRA and CDR2 YSYEKL. CDR3 nucleotides: TGCGCCAGCAGCCAAGCGAGGACAGGGACAGGGCTTGAAGCTTTCTTT. It specifies CASSQARTGTGLEAFF.

The CDR3 loop is CASSASNRDRGIAFF. The CDR3 DNA follows: TGTGCCAGTAGTGCCTCGAACCGGGACAGGGGTATAGCTTTCTTT. The V gene is TRBV19, the J gene TRBJ1-1; 10 bases are a match to TRBD1. Germline V gives CDR1 LNHDA, CDR2 SQIVND (reference sequence). V was clipped by 5 bases and J by 10 bases; unmatched bases: 13. The length of the CDR3 is 15 residues.

CDR3 bases: TGTGCCAGCAGCCAAAACAGGGTCACTGAAGCTTTCTTT. The encoded protein is CASSQNRVTEAFF. The J gene is TRBJ1-1, the V gene TRBV4-2; tentative D call: TRBD1 (6 bases). The V and J ends lost 2 bases and 4 bases respectively, with 8 bases between them. Looked up from germline, CDR1 is LGHNA and CDR2 is YNFKEQ. The CDR3 sequence is 13 residues long.

The V and J genes are TRBV29-1 and TRBJ2-1, with 8 bases lining up with TRBD1. CDR1 and CDR2 (germline): SQVTM, ANQGSEA. The CDR3 contains 15 residues. Losses at the gene ends were 6 bases for V and 3 bases for J; bases not matched to a gene: 10. The CDR3 bases are TGCAGCGTCGCGTCCCCGGACAGGGACTACAATGAGCAGTTCTTC. Residues: CSVASPDRDYNEQFF.